The sequence of this T cell receptor beta chain was determined in a study of technical replicates of blood from several donors (dated by TCRdb to about 2017). Worth noting for this clone: The specificity of this receptor is unknown. Per-base qualities were not stored, and no clone one base away is much larger.

Library construction relied on the immunoSEQ multiplex PCR assay. In TCRdb, the immuneACCESS table is reduced to in-frame sequences with V and J assigned. These tables do not hold every clone; where another copy was compared, an unresolved V gene accounts for under half, and the others remain unexplained. In all, the sample holds about 83,000 clones, and around 96% of those were seen once. About 0.31% of the sample is in the top ten clones. Including the terminal cysteine and phenylalanine, the CDR3 comprises 16 residues. Just the 48-base CDR3 DNA is kept, in frame starting at base 1. Trimming takes 6 bases off V and 1 base off J; junction bases not matched to a gene: 12. CDR1 and CDR2, looked up from the germline V gene, are SGHRS and YFSETQ.

The clonotype originates from a human donor in good health. Recombination linked TRBV5-1 to TRBJ1-1; TRBD1 lines up with 7 middle nucleotides. Material for sequencing was T cells isolated from PBMCs. The nucleotide sequence reads TGCGCCAGCAAGGATCGTAGAGGGGGCGGGAACACTGAAGCTTTCTTT. It codes for CASKDRRGGGNTEAFF.